This T cell receptor beta chain was documented in a study of cytomegalovirus exposure and HLA in healthy donors. Findings of the study overall: Later analysis identified about 17,000 TCR beta sequences associated with HLA alleles, using a false discovery rate threshold of 0.05.

This clone was detected once. Its antigen remains unknown. PCR involved 60 Vbeta and 13 Jbeta primers. Profiling relied on immunoSEQ multiplex PCR, and the TCRdb table lists in-frame clones only, not all of them. Of 150,000 to 200,000 clones in the sample, about 78% are singletons; the top ten hold about 1.5%. The CDR3 length is 15 residues. Germline values: CDR1 LGHNA, CDR2 YSLEER. The V and J ends lost 0 bases and 3 bases respectively, with 11 bases between them. This chain uses TRBV4-3 with TRBJ1-2, with D uncertain. This clonotype originated in a male donor in good health and CMV-seronegative. The material sequenced was PBMCs. CDR3 amino acids: CASSQDNTFDYGYTF. CDR3 in DNA: TGCGCCAGCAGCCAAGATAACACATTTGACTATGGCTACACCTTC.